The T cell receptor (beta chain) under discussion was sequenced for a study of cytomegalovirus exposure and HLA in healthy donors. Losses at the gene ends were 6 bases for V and 5 bases for J; bases not matched to a gene: 10. The germline V gene encodes CDR1 MDHEN and CDR2 SYDVKM. The CDR3 extends over 16 amino acids. The PCR was carried out with 60 Vbeta primers and 13 Jbeta primers. Authors' methods: There were about 88 million unique TCR beta chains by a later count, and some 11 million of them were shared. Profiling relied on immunoSEQ multiplex PCR, and the TCRdb table lists in-frame clones only, not all of them. That table is the source of V, J and clone size, and D and trimming were worked out from the DNA. The data show 150,000 to 200,000 clones, approximately 82% seen once.

The chain couples TRBV28 to TRBJ2-7; TRBD2 agrees at 13 bases. This TCR derives from a woman aged 25-40 years in good health and CMV-seronegative. Sequenced material: PBMCs. The CDR3 reads CASREMTSGRINEQYF. The CDR3 DNA sequence: TGTGCCAGCAGAGAGATGACTAGCGGGAGGATCAACGAGCAGTACTTC.